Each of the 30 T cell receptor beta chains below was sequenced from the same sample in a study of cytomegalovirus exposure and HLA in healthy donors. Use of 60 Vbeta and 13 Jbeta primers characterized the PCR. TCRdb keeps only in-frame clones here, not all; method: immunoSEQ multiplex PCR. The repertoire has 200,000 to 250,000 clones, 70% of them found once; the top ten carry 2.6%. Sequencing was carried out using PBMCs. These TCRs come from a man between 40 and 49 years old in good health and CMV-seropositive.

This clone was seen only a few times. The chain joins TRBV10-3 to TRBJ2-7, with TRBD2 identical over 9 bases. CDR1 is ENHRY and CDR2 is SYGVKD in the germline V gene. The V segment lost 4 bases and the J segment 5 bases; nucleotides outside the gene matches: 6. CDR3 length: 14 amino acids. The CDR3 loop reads CAISVAGESHEQYF. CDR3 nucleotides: TGTGCCATCAGTGTAGCGGGGGAGTCCCACGAGCAGTACTTC.

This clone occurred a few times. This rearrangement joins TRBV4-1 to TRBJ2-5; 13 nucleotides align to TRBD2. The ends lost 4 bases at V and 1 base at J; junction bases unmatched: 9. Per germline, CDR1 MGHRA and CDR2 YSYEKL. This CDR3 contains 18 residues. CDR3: CASSRRTSGGYSQETQYF. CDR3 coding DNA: TGCGCCAGCAGCCGCCGGACTAGCGGGGGATACTCCCAAGAGACCCAGTACTTC.

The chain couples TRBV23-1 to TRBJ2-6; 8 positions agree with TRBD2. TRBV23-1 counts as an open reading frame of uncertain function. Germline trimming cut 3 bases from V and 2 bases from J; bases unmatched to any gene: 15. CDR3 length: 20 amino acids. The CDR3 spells CASSHFQEAGGLPGANVLTF. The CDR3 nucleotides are TGCGCCAGCAGTCATTTTCAGGAGGCGGGGGGCTTGCCTGGGGCCAACGTCCTGACTTTC.

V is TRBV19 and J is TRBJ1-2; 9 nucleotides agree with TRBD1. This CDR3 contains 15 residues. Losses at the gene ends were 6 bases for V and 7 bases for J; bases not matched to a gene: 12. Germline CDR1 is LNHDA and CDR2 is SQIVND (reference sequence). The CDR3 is CASRPRGQGGGGYTF. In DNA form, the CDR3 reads TGTGCCAGTAGACCCAGGGGACAGGGAGGAGGTGGCTACACCTTC.

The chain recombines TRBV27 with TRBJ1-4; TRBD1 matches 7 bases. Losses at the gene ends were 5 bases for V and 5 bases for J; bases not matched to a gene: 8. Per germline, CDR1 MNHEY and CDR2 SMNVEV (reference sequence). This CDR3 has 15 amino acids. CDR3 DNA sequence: TGTGCCAGCAGTAGGCGGGGACAGCCGAATGAAAAACTGTTTTTT. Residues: CASSRRGQPNEKLFF.

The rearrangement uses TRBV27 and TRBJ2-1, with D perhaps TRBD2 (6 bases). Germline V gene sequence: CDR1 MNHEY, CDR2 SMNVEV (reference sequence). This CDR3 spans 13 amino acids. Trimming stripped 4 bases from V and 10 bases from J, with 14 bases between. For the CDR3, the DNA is TGTGCCAGCAGTTATACAGCGGGCTTCGAGCAGTTCTTC. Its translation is CASSYTAGFEQFF.

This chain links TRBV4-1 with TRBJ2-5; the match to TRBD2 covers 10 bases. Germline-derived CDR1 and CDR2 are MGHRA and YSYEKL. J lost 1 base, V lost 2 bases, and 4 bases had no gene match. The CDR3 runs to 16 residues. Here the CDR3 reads CASSQYSGGVQETQYF. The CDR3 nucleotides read TGCGCCAGCAGCCAATACAGCGGGGGGGTCCAAGAGACCCAGTACTTC.

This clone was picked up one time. CDR3 coding DNA: TGTGCCAGTAGTATATTGACCGGGGGGAAAATGAACACTGAAGCTTTCTTT. Translated: CASSILTGGKMNTEAFF. V usage is TRBV19 and J usage is TRBJ1-1; tentatively, D is TRBD1 (5 bases). V lost 2 bases and J lost 0, with 16 bases in between. The CDR3 length is 17 residues. Germline V gene sequence: CDR1 LNHDA, CDR2 SQIVND (reference sequence).

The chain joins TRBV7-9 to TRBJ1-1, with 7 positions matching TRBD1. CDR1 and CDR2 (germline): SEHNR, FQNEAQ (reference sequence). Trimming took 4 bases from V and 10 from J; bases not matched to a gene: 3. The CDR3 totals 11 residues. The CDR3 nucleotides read TGTGCCAGCAGCTGGGACAGTGGAGCTTTCTTT. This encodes CASSWDSGAFF. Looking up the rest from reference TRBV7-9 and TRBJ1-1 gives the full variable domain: DTGVSQNPRHKITKRGQNVTFRCDPISEHNRLYWYRQTLGQGPEFLTYFQNEAQLEKSRLLSDRFSAERPKGSFSTLEIQRTEQGDSAMYLCASSWDSGAFFGQGTRLTVV.

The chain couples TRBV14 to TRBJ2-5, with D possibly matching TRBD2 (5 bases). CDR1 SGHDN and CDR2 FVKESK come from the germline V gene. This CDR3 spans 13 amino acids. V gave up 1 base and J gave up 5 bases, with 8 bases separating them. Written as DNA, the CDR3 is TGTGCCAGCAGCCAAGTTGGCGGGGAGACCCAGTACTTC. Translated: CASSQVGGETQYF.

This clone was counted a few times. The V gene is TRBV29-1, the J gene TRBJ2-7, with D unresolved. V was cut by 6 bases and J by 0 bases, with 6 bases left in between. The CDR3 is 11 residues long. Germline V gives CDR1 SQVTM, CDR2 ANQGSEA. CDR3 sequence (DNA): TGCAGCGTAGAGGTCTCCTACGAGCAGTACTTC. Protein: CSVEVSYEQYF.

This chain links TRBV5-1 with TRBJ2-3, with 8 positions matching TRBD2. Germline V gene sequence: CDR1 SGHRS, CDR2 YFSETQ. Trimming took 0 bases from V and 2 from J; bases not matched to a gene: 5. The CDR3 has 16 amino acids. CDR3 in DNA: TGCGCCAGCAGCTTGGACCCGGGACTAGACACAGATACGCAGTATTTT. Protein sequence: CASSLDPGLDTDTQYF.

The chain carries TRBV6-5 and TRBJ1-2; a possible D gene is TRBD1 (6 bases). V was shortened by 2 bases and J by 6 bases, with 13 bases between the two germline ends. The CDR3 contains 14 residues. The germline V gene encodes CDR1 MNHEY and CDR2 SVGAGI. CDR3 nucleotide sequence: TGTGCCAGCAGTTACCAGGGGCTACGGGATGGCTACACCTTC. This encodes CASSYQGLRDGYTF.

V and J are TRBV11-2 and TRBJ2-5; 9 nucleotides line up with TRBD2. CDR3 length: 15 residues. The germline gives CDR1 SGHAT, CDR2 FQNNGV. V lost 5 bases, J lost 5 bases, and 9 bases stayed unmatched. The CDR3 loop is CASSPRAGGGETQYF. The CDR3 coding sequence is TGTGCCAGCAGCCCCCGAGCGGGGGGTGGGGAGACCCAGTACTTC.

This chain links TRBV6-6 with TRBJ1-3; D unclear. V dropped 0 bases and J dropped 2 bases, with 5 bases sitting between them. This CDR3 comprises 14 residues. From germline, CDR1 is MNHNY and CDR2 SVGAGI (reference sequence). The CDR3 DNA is TGTGCCAGCAGTTACTCCAACACTGGAAACACCATATATTTT. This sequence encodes CASSYSNTGNTIYF.

The CDR3 protein is CASSFMFQGWNQPQHF. The CDR3 coding sequence is TGTGCCAGCAGTTTTATGTTCCAGGGATGGAATCAGCCCCAGCATTTT. The V gene is TRBV28, the J gene TRBJ1-5; possibly TRBD1 for D (5 bases). The CDR3 is 16 residues long. CDR1 is MDHEN and CDR2 is SYDVKM in the germline V gene. Trimming pared 3 bases from V and 4 bases from J, leaving 16 bases between.

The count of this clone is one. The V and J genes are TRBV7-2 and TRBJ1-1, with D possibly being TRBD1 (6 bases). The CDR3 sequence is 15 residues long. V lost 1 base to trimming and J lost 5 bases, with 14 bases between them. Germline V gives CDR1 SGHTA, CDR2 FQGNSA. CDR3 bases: TGTGCCAGCAGCTTAGAGGCAGGGGCGAGGACTGAAGCTTTCTTT. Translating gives CASSLEAGARTEAFF. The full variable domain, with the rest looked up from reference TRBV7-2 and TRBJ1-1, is GAGVSQSPSNKVTEKGKDVELRCDPISGHTALYWYRQSLGQGLEFLIYFQGNSAPDKSGLPSDRFSAERTGGSVSTLTIQRTQQEDSAVYLCASSLEAGARTEAFFGQGTRLTVV.

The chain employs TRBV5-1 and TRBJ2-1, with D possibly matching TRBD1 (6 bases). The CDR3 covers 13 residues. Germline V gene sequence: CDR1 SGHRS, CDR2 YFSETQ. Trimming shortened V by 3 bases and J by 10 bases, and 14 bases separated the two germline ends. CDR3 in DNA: TGCGCCAGCAGCTATACAGGGTCGGGGGAGCAGTTCTTC. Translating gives CASSYTGSGEQFF.

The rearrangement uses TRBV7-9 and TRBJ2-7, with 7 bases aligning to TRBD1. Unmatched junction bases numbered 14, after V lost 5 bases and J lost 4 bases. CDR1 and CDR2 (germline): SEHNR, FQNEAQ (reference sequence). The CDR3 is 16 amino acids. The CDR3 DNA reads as TGTGCCAGCAGCCCCGGAGGCAGGGGGAGTGGGTACGAGCAGTACTTC. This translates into CASSPGGRGSGYEQYF.

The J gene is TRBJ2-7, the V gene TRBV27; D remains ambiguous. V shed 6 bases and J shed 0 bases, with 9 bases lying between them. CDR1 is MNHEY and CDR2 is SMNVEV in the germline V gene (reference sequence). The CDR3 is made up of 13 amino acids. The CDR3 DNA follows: TGTGCCAGCAGGCAGACAAACTCCTACGAGCAGTACTTC. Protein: CASRQTNSYEQYF.

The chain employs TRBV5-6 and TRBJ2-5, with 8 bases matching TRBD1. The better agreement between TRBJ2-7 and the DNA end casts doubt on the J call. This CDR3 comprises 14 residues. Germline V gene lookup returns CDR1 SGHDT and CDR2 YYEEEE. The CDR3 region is CASSSSGGGYEQYF. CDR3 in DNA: TGTGCCAGCAGCTCTTCAGGGGGCGGATACGAGCAGTACTTC.

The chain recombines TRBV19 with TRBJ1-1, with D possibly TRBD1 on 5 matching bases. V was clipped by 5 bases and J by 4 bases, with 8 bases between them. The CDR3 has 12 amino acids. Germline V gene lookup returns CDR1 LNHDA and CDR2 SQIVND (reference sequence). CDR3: CASSWGSTEAFF. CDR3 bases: TGTGCCAGTAGTTGGGGCTCCACTGAAGCTTTCTTT. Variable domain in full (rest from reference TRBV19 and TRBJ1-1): DGGITQSPKYLFRKEGQNVTLSCEQNLNHDAMYWYRQDPGQGLRLIYYSQIVNDFQKGDIAEGYSVSREKKESFPLTVTSAQKNPTAFYLCASSWGSTEAFFGQGTRLTVV.

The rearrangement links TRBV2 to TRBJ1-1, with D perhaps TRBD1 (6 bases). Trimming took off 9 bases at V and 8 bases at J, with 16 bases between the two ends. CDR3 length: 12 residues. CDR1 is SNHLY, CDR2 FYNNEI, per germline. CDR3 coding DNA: TGTGCCAGTGGACAGATACAAAAAGAAGCTTTCTTT. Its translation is CASGQIQKEAFF.

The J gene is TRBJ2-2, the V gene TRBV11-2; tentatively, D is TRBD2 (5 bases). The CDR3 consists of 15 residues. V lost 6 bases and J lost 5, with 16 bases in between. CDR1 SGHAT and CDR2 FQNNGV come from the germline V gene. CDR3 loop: CASSSRGLDTGELFF. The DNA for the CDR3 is TGTGCCAGCAGTTCACGGGGATTGGATACCGGGGAGCTGTTTTTT.

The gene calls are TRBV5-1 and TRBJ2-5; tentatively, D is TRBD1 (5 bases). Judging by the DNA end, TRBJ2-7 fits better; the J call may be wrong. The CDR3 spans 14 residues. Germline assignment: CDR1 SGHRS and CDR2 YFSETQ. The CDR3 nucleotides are TGCGCCAGCAGCTCTCAGGGTGTGGCCTACGAGCAGTACTTC. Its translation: CASSSQGVAYEQYF.

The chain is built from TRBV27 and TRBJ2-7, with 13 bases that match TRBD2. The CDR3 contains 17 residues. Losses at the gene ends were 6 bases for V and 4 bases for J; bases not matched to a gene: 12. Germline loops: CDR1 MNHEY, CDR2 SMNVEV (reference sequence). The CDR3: CASSFLLAGGPAYEQYF. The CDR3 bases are TGTGCCAGCAGCTTTTTACTAGCGGGGGGGCCAGCGTACGAGCAGTACTTC.

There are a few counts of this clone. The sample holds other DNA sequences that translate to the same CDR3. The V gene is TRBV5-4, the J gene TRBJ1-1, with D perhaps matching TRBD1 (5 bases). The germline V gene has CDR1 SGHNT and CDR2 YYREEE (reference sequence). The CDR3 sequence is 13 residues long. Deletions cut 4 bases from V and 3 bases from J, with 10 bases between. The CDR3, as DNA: TGTGCCAGCAGCCCTCGGGGGGACACTGAAGCTTTCTTT. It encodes CASSPRGDTEAFF.

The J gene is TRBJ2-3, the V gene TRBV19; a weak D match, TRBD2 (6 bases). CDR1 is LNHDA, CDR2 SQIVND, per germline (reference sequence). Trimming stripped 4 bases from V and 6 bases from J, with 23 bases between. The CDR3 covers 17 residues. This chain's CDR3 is CASSTGTLDDGRDTQYF. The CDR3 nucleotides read TGTGCCAGTAGTACCGGGACTCTCGACGATGGTAGGGATACGCAGTATTTT.

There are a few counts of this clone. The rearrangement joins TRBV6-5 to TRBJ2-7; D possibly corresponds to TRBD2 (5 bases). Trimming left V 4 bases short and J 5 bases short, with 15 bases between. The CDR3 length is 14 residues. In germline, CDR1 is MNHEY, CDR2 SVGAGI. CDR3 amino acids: CASSFSEGFHEQYF. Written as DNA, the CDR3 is TGTGCCAGCAGTTTTTCTGAGGGTTTCCACGAGCAGTACTTC.

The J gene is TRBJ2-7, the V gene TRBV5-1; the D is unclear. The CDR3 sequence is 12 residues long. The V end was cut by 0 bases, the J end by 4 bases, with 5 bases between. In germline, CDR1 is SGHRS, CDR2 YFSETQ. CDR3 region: CASSLGAYEQYF. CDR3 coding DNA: TGCGCCAGCAGCTTGGGGGCATACGAGCAGTACTTC.